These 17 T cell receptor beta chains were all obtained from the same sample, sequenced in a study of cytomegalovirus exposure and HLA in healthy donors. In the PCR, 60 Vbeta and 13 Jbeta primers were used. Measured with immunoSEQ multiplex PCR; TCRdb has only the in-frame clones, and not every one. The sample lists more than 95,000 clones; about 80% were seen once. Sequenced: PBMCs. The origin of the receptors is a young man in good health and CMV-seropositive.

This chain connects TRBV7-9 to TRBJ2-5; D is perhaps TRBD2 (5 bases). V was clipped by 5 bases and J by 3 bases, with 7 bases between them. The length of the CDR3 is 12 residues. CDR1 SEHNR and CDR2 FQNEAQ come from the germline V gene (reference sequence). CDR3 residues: CASSPEEETQYF. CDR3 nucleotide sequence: TGTGCCAGCAGCCCGGAGGAAGAGACCCAGTACTTC.

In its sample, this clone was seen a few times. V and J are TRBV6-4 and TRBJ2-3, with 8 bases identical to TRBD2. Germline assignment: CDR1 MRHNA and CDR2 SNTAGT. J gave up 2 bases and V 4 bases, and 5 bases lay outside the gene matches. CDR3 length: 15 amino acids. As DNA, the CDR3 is TGTGCCAGCAGTGCCGGGCGGGAGGCCACAGATACGCAGTATTTT. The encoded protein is CASSAGREATDTQYF.

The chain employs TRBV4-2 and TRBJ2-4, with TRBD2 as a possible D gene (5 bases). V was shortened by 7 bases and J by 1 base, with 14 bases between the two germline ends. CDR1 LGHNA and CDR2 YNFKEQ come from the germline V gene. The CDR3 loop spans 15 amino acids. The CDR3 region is CASTPEERAKNIQYF. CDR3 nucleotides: TGTGCCAGCACCCCCGAAGAGCGGGCCAAAAACATTCAGTACTTC.

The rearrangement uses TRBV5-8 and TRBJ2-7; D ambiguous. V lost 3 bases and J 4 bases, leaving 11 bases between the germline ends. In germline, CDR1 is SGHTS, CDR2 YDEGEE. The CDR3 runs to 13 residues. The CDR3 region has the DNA TGTGCCAGCAGCTCCATCGACTGGTACGAGCAGTACTTC. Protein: CASSSIDWYEQYF.

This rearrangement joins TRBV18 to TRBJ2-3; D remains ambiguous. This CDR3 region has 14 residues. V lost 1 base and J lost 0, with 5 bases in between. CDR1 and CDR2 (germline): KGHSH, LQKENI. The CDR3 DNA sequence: TGTGCCAGCTCACCACGGCCTAGCACAGATACGCAGTATTTT. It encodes CASSPRPSTDTQYF.

The CDR3 DNA reads TGTGCCAGCAGCCATCGGACTAGCGGATACAATGAGCAGTTCTTC. Amino acid sequence: CASSHRTSGYNEQFF. This sequence joins TRBV6-5 and TRBJ2-1, with 10 bases aligning to TRBD2. The germline gives CDR1 MNHEY, CDR2 SVGAGI. Germline trimming cut 6 bases from V and 4 bases from J; bases unmatched to any gene: 6. CDR3 length: 15 residues.

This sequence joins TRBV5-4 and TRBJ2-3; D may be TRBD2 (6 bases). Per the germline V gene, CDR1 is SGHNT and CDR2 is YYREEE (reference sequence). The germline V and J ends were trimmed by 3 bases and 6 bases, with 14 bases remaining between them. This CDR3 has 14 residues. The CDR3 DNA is TGTGCCAGCAGCTCCCGACTGGGGGGTGATACGCAGTATTTT. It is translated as CASSSRLGGDTQYF.

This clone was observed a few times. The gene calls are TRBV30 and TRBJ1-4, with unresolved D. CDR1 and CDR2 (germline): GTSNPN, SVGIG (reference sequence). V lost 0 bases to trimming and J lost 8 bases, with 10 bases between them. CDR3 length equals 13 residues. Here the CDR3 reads CAWSVVFREKLFF. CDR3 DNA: TGTGCCTGGAGTGTAGTCTTTCGGGAAAAACTGTTTTTT.

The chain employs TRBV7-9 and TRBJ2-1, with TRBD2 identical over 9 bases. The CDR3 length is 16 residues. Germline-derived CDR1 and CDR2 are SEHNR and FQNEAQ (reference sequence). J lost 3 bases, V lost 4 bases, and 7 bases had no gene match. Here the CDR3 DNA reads TGTGCCAGCAGCTCGACTAGCGGTGGTATCTACAATGAGCAGTTCTTC. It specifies CASSSTSGGIYNEQFF.

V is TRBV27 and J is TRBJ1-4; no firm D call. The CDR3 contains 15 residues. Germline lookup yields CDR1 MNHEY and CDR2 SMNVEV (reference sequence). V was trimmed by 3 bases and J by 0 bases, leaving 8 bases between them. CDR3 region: CASSLRAATNEKLFF. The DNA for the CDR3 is TGTGCCAGCAGTTTGCGTGCCGCAACTAATGAAAAACTGTTTTTT.

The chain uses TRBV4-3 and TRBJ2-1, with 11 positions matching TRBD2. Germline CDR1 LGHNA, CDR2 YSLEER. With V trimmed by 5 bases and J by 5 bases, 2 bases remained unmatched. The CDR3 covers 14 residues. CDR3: CASSSLAGDNEQFF. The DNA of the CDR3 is TGCGCCAGCAGCTCACTAGCGGGGGACAATGAGCAGTTCTTC.

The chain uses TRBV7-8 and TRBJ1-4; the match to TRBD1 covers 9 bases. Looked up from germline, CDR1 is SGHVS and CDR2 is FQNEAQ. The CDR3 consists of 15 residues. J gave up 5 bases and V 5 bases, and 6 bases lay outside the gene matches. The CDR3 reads CASSPWTGENEKLFF. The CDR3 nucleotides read TGTGCCAGCAGCCCTTGGACAGGGGAAAATGAAAAACTGTTTTTT.

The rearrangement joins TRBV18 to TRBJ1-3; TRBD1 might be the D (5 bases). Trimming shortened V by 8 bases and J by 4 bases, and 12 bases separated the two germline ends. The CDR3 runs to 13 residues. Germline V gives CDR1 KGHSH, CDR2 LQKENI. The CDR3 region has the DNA TGTGCCAGCCTACAGGACCAGGGAAACACCATATATTTT. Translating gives CASLQDQGNTIYF. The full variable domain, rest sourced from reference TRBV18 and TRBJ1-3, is NAGVMQNPRHLVRRRGQEARLRCSPMKGHSHVYWYRQLPEEGLKFMVYLQKENIIDESGMPKERFSAEFPKEGPSILRIQQVVRGDSAAYFCASLQDQGNTIYFGEGSWLTVV.

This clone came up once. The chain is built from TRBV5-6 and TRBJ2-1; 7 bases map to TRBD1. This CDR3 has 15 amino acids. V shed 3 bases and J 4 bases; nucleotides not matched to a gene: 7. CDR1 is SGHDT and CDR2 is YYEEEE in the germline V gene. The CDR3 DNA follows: TGTGCCAGCAGCTCCTTGGACAGGACGTACAATGAGCAGTTCTTC. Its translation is CASSSLDRTYNEQFF.

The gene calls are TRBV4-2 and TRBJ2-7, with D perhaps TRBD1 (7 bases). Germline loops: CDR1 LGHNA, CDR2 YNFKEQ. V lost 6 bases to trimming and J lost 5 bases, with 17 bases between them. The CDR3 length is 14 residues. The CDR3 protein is CASSRVGGGNEQYF. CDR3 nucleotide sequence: TGTGCCAGCAGTAGAGTAGGAGGGGGCAACGAGCAGTACTTC.

CDR3 nucleotides: TGCGCCAGCAGCTTGACTAGGTCTCGGCACGAGCAGTACTTC. Residues: CASSLTRSRHEQYF. The rearrangement links TRBV5-1 to TRBJ2-7, with a tentative D call TRBD2 (5 bases). From germline, CDR1 is SGHRS and CDR2 YFSETQ. The CDR3 has 14 amino acids. V lost 1 base and J 5 bases, leaving 13 bases between the germline ends.

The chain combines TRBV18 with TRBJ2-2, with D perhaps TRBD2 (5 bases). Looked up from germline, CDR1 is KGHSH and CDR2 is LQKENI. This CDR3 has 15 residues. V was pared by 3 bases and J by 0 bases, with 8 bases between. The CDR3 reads CASSPTTSNTGELFF. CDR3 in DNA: TGTGCCAGCTCACCGACTACTTCGAACACCGGGGAGCTGTTTTTT.